A selection of T cell receptor beta chains follows, all from one sample in a study of T cells in Graves' hyperthyroidism and ophthalmopathy. MiXCR, applied by TCRdb to the multiplex PCR reads, yields one record per CDR3 protein. Of around 600,000 distinct CDR3 sequences in the sample, roughly 14% were seen once. The specimen was blood. The receptors stem from a woman aged 25 to 45 with Graves' hyperthyroidism. Both conserved end residues are part of each CDR3. Fields, in order: D gene, V gene, J gene, clone size, CDR3 protein, CDR3 DNA. D genes are given only for firm matches. Clone sizes are given selectively: once, few, many, or a class where the clone is expanded.

.	TRBV28	TRBJ2-7	many	CASNPLVRYEQYF	TGTGCCAGCAATCCACTAGTTCGCTACGAGCAGTACTTC
TRBD1	TRBV19	TRBJ1-5	few	CASSIPGQGALQPQHF	TGTGCCAGTAGTATACCGGGACAGGGGGCTCTTCAGCCCCAGCATTTT
.	TRBV7-9	TRBJ2-7	few	CASSPPTGPIHYEQYF	TGTGCCAGCAGCCCCCCCACGGGCCCAATACACTACGAGCAGTACTTC
TRBD1	TRBV28	TRBJ2-1	many	CASSLGTDSYNEQFF	TGTGCCAGCAGCCTAGGGACAGACTCCTACAATGAGCAGTTCTTC
TRBD2	TRBV20-1	TRBJ2-7	.	CSATLAGGGTYEQYF	TGCAGTGCGACACTAGCGGGAGGGGGGACCTACGAGCAGTACTTC
.	TRBV12-3/TRBV12-4	TRBJ2-2	few	CASNPSNSGTGELFF	TGTGCCAGCAACCCTAGCAACTCGGGGACCGGGGAGCTGTTTTTT
.	TRBV2	TRBJ2-1	many	CASSARAGGYNEQFF	TGTGCCAGCAGTGCCAGGGCAGGCGGTTACAATGAGCAGTTCTTC
.	TRBV4-1	TRBJ2-7	few	CASSQARASYEQYF	TGCGCCAGCAGCCAAGCCAGGGCCTCCTACGAGCAGTACTTC
.	TRBV2	TRBJ2-7	few	CASSAGDTYEQYF	TGCGCCAGCAGTGCAGGGGATACCTACGAGCAGTACTTC
TRBD2	TRBV6-2/TRBV6-3	TRBJ2-7	many	CASSYLAGEIYEQYF	TGTGCCAGCAGTTACTTGGCGGGGGAGATCTACGAGCAGTACTTC
.	TRBV25-1	TRBJ2-7	many	CASSELDYSYEQYF	TGTGCCAGCAGTGAACTCGACTACTCCTACGAGCAGTACTTC
.	TRBV20-1	TRBJ2-1	many	CSAVLSGSPYNEQFF	TGCAGTGCTGTTTTATCAGGGTCGCCCTACAATGAGCAGTTCTTC
.	TRBV3-1	TRBJ2-2	many	CASSQPLNTGELFF	TGTGCCAGCAGCCAACCCTTGAACACCGGGGAGCTGTTTTTT
.	TRBV27	TRBJ1-6	.	CASSWGGGSYNSPLHF	TGTGCCAGCAGCTGGGGGGGTGGCTCCTATAATTCACCCCTCCACTTT
.	TRBV27	TRBJ2-1	few	CASSLSRFDEQFF	TGTGCCAGCAGTTTAAGTAGGTTCGATGAGCAGTTCTTC
.	TRBV9	TRBJ2-2	.	CASSVETGRAGELFF	TGTGCCAGCAGCGTAGAGACAGGTCGGGCCGGGGAGCTGTTTTTT